The entry below gives a single T cell receptor (beta chain) sequence along with its context. Its antigen remains undetermined. No per-base quality is available; no much larger clone lies one base away. TCR beta repertoires were profiled from peripheral blood of 10 to 15 young patients with multiple sclerosis to demonstrate the VDJtools post-analysis software. The multiple sclerosis patients were children and adolescents ranging in age from about 6 to 17 years. Trimming removed 7 bases from V and 5 bases from J; the gene matches leave 8 bases unexplained. Inclusive of the bounding cysteine and phenylalanine, the CDR3 is 14 residues long. The kept DNA is CDR3 alone, 42 bases in frame from the first base. Via the germline V gene (reference sequence), CDR1 is DFQATT and CDR2 SNEGSKA. The library was produced with PCR. Instrument on record: Illumina HiSeq 2500. Unique molecular identifiers were incorporated into TCR beta cDNA libraries to reduce PCR and sequencing biases. Per 1 to 10 million input T cells, 500,000 or so cDNA molecules were obtained, such that each molecule approximated one T cell. The patient libraries were prepared and sequenced using the same protocol as the earlier healthy control dataset. Within a given batch, samples were prepared together, multiplexed and sequenced on the same HiSeq lane. Per the source publication's procedure: Raw barcoded reads were processed with MIGEC, discarding single-read molecular identifier groups before consensus assembly and CDR3 extraction. VDJtools was used for post-analysis of the clonotype tables, with diversity normalized by down-sampling every dataset to the smallest sample size. Repertoire overlap clustering matched CDR3 amino acid but not nucleotide sequences to correct batch-related cross-sample contamination. TCRdb itself trimmed the public reads at Q25 with fastp, ran MiXCR and retained productive beta chains. Each CDR3 protein gets just one entry, which takes the most common genes and DNA from the rows behind it. What appears here as the V and J calls and clone size reflects TCRdb's work, not the paper's. The sample data list approximately 630,000 distinct CDR3 sequences, and 55% to 60% of these were observed just once. 11% of the sample is in the top ten clones.

The sample originates from a study of post-analysis software for immune sequencing data (dated by TCRdb to about 2015). In terms of the full investigation: Disease courses on record covered relapsing-remitting, secondary progressive and progressive-relapsing multiple sclerosis, though some patients had no subtype annotation. The multiple sclerosis patient repertoires were compared with about a dozen previously published healthy control repertoires from donors aged roughly 6 to 27 years. A subset of samples was prepared in parallel using single-end sample barcoding, then pooled and co-amplified after Illumina adapter ligation.

General findings and caveats noted by the study authors: When samples were clustered directly using the F measure, samples prepared in the same batch co-clustered strongly, which prompted a batch-effect correction. The control group was slightly older than the multiple sclerosis patient group. Significantly lower normalized Chao1 diversity was found in multiple sclerosis patients than in controls, suggesting substantial peripheral T-cell clonal expansion. Roughly 5 TRBV segments, including TRBV5-6, TRBV5-1 and TRBV20-1, were significantly more frequent in patients than controls.

Sample: blood. The sequence came from a girl aged 2 to 9 with multiple sclerosis. Here the chain combines TRBV20-1 and TRBJ2-1; TRBD2 agrees with 10 junctional bases. The DNA reads TGCAGTGTAGAGCGGGGGGGCGGAGACAATGAGCAGTTCTTC. Its translation reads: CSVERGGGDNEQFF.